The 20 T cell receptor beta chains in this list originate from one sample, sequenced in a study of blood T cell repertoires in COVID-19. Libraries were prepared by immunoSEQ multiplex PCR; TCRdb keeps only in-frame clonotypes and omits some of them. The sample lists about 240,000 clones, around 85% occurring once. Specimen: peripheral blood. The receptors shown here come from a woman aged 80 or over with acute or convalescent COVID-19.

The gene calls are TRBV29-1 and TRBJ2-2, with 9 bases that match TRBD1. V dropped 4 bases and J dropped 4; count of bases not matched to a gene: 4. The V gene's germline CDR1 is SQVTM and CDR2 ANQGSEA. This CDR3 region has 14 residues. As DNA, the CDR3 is TGCAGCGTTGGAGGGACAGGGACCACCGGGGAGCTGTTTTTT. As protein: CSVGGTGTTGELFF.

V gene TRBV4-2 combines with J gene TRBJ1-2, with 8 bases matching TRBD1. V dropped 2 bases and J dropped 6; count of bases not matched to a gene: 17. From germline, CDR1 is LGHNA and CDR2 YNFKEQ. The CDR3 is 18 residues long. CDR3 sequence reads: CASSQPLPGAGGSHGYTF. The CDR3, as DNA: TGTGCCAGCAGCCAACCACTACCCGGAGCAGGGGGCTCTCATGGCTACACCTTC.

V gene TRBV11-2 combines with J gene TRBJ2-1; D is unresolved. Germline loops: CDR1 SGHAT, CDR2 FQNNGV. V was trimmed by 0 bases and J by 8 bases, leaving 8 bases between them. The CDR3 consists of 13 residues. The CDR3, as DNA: TGTGCCAGCAGCTTAGATATGGCGGATGAGCAGTTCTTC. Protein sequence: CASSLDMADEQFF.

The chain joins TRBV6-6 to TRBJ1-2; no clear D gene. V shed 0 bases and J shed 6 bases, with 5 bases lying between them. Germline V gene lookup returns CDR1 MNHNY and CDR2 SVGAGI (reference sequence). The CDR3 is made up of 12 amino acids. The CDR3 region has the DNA TGTGCCAGCAGTTACTCCCCTGATGGCTACACCTTC. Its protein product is CASSYSPDGYTF.

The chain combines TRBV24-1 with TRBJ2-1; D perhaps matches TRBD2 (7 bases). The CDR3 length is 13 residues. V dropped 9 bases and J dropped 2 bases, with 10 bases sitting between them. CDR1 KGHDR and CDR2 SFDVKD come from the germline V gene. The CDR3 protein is CATGRGAYNEQFF. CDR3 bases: TGTGCCACCGGGAGGGGGGCCTACAATGAGCAGTTCTTC.

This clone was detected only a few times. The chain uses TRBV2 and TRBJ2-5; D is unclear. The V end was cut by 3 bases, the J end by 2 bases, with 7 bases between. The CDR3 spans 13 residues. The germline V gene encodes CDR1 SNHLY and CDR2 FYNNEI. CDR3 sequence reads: CASSESIQETQYF. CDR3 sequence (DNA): TGTGCCAGCAGTGAGAGTATTCAAGAGACCCAGTACTTC.

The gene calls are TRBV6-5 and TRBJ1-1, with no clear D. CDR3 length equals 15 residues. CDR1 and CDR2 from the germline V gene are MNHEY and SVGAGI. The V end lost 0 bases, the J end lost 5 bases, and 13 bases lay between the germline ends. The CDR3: CASSYSEYRGTEAFF. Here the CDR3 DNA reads TGTGCCAGCAGTTACTCTGAGTACCGAGGAACTGAAGCTTTCTTT.

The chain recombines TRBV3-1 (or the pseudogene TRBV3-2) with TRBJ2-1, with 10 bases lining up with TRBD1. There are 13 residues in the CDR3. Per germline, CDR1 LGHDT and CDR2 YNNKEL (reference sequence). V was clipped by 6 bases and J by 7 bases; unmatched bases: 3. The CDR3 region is CASRGQGTNEQFF. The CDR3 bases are TGTGCCAGCAGGGGACAGGGGACGAATGAGCAGTTCTTC.

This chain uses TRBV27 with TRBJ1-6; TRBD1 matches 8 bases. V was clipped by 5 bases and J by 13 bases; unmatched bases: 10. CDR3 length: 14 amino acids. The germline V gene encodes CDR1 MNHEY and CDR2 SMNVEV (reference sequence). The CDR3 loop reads CASSRQGITVPLHF. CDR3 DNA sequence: TGTGCCAGCAGTAGACAGGGGATCACTGTCCCCCTCCACTTT.

CDR3 nucleotides: TGTGCCAGCAGCTCCGACAGGAATTCGATCACCGGGGAGCTGTTTTTT. The encoded protein is CASSSDRNSITGELFF. The genes are TRBV13 and TRBJ2-2; perhaps TRBD1 as D (6 bases). V shed 4 bases and J shed 4 bases, with 16 bases lying between them. Germline V gives CDR1 PRHDT, CDR2 FYEKMQ (reference sequence). The length of the CDR3 is 16 residues. The variable domain in full, completed from reference TRBV13 and TRBJ2-2, reads AAGVIQSPRHLIKEKRETATLKCYPIPRHDTVYWYQQGPGQDPQFLISFYEKMQSDKGSIPDRFSAQQFSDYHSELNMSSLELGDSALYFCASSSDRNSITGELFFGEGSRLTVL.

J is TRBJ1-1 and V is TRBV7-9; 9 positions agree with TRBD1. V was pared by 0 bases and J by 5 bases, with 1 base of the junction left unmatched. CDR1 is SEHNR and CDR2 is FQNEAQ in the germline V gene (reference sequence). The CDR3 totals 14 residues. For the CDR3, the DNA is TGTGCCAGCAGCTTAGCGGGGACAGGGACTGAAGCTTTCTTT. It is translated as CASSLAGTGTEAFF.

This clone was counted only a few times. CDR3 sequence reads: CASSGRGFEAFF. CDR3 DNA sequence: TGTGCCAGCAGCGGACGGGGGTTTGAAGCTTTCTTT. The chain has TRBV7-9 and TRBJ1-1; tentative D call: TRBD1 (5 bases). The germline gives CDR1 SEHNR, CDR2 FQNEAQ (reference sequence). Deletions cut 5 bases from V and 7 bases from J, with 11 bases between. The CDR3 runs to 12 residues.

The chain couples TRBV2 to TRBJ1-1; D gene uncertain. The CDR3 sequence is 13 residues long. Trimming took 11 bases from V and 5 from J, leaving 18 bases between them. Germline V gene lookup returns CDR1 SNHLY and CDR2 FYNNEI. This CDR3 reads CAGSILGGTEAFF. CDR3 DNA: TGTGCCGGATCAATCCTAGGCGGGACTGAAGCTTTCTTT. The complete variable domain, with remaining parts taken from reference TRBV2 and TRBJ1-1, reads EPEVTQTPSHQVTQMGQEVILRCVPISNHLYFYWYRQILGQKVEFLVSFYNNEISEKSEIFDDQFSVERPDGSNFTLKIRSTKLEDSAMYFCAGSILGGTEAFFGQGTRLTVV.

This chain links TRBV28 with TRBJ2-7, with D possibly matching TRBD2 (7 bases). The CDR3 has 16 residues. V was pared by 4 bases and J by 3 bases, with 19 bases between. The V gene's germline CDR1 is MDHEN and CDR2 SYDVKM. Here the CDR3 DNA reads TGTGCCAGCAGTTCCAGGCGGGGGCCAGGACTCTACGAGCAGTACTTC. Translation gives CASSSRRGPGLYEQYF.

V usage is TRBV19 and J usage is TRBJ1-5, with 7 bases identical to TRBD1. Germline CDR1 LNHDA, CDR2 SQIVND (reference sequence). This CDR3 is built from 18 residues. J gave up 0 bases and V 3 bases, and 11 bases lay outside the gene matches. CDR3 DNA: TGTGCCAGTAGTATTCGTGGCGGACAGGCAAATAGCAATCAGCCCCAGCATTTT. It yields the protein CASSIRGGQANSNQPQHF.

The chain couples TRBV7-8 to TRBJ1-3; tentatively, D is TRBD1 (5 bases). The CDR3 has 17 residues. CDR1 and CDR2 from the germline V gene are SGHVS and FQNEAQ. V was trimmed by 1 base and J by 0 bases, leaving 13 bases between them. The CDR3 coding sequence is TGTGCCAGCAGCTTAGTTCATTCAGGGCTCTCTGGAAACACCATATATTTT. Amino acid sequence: CASSLVHSGLSGNTIYF. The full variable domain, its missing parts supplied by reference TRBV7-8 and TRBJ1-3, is GAGVSQSPRYKVAKRGQDVALRCDPISGHVSLFWYQQALGQGPEFLTYFQNEAQLDKSGLPSDRFFAERPEGSVSTLKIQRTQQEDSAVYLCASSLVHSGLSGNTIYFGEGSWLTVV.

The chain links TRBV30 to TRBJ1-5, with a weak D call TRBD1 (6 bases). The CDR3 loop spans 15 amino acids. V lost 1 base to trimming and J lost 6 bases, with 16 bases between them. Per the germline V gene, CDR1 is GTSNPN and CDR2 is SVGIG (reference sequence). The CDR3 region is CAWSGRKGGAQPQHF. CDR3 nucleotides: TGTGCCTGGAGTGGCAGGAAGGGGGGGGCTCAGCCCCAGCATTTT.

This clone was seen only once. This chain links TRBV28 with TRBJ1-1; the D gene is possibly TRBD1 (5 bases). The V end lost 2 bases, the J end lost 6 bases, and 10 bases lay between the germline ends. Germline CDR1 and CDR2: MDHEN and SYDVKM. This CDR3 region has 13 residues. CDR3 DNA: TGTGCCAGCAGTTTACCTGCCAGGGCTGAAGCTTTCTTT. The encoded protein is CASSLPARAEAFF. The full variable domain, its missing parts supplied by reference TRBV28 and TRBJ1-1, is DVKVTQSSRYLVKRTGEKVFLECVQDMDHENMFWYRQDPGLGLRLIYFSYDVKMKEKGDIPEGYSVSREKKERFSLILESASTNQTSMYLCASSLPARAEAFFGQGTRLTVV.

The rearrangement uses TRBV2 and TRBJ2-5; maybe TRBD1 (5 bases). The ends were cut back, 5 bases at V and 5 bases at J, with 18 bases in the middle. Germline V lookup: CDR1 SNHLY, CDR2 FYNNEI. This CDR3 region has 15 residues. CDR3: CASSWEQVPGETQYF. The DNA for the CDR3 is TGTGCCAGCAGTTGGGAACAGGTCCCTGGGGAGACCCAGTACTTC. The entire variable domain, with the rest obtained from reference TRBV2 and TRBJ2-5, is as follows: EPEVTQTPSHQVTQMGQEVILRCVPISNHLYFYWYRQILGQKVEFLVSFYNNEISEKSEIFDDQFSVERPDGSNFTLKIRSTKLEDSAMYFCASSWEQVPGETQYFGPGTRLLVL.

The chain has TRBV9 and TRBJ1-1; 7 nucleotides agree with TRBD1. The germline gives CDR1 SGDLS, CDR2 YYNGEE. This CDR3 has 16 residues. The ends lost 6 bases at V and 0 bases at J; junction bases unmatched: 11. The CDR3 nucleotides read TGTGCCAGCATTCCCGGGACAGCCACCGTGAACACTGAAGCTTTCTTT. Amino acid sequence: CASIPGTATVNTEAFF.